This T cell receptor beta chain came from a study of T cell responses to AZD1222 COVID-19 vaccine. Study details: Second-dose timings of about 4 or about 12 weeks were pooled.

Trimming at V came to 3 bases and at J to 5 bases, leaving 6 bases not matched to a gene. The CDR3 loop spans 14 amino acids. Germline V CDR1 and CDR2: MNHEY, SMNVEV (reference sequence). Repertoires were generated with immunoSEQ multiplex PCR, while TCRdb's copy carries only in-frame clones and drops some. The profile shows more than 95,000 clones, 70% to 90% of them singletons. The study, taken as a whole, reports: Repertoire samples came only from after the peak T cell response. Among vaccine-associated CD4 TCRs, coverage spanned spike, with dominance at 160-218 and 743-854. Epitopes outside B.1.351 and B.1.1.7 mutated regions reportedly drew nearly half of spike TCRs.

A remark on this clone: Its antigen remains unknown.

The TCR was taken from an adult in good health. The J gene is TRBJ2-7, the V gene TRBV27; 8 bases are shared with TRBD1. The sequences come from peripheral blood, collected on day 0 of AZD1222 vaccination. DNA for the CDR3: TGTGCCAGCAGTTTCCAGGACAGGGTCAACGAGCAGTACTTC. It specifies CASSFQDRVNEQYF.